These 3 T cell receptor beta chains were sequenced from one sample in a study of blood T cell repertoires in COVID-19. Only in-frame clones appear in the TCRdb table, and some are missing; sequencing was by immunoSEQ multiplex PCR. The profile shows 120,000 or so clones, about four fifths of them singletons. The sample was peripheral blood. These receptors all stem from a woman aged 50 to 60 with acute or convalescent COVID-19.

The chain joins TRBV2 to TRBJ1-2; D might be TRBD1 (6 bases). This CDR3 contains 15 residues. V was clipped by 0 bases and J by 4 bases, with 12 bases between them. Germline V gene sequence: CDR1 SNHLY, CDR2 FYNNEI. This CDR3 reads CASSEAGQTPYGYTF. The CDR3, as DNA: TGTGCCAGCAGTGAAGCGGGACAAACGCCCTATGGCTACACCTTC. The entire variable domain, with the rest obtained from reference TRBV2 and TRBJ1-2, is as follows: EPEVTQTPSHQVTQMGQEVILRCVPISNHLYFYWYRQILGQKVEFLVSFYNNEISEKSEIFDDQFSVERPDGSNFTLKIRSTKLEDSAMYFCASSEAGQTPYGYTFGSGTRLTVV.

The chain couples TRBV30 to TRBJ1-5; perhaps TRBD1 as D (6 bases). The CDR3 consists of 13 residues. Germline V gene data show CDR1 as GTSNPN and CDR2 as SVGIG (reference sequence). Trimming took 5 bases from V and 6 from J, leaving 14 bases between them. In DNA, the CDR3 is TGTGCCTGGGCAAACAGGGAAGGTCAGCCCCAGCATTTT. It specifies CAWANREGQPQHF.

This chain connects TRBV6-5 to TRBJ2-2; 8 positions match TRBD2. The trim removed 3 bases at V and 4 bases at J, leaving 4 bases unmatched. In germline, CDR1 is MNHEY, CDR2 SVGAGI. The CDR3 is 15 amino acids. The CDR3 region is CASSYNGGATGELFF. CDR3 in DNA: TGTGCCAGCAGTTATAACGGGGGGGCCACCGGGGAGCTGTTTTTT.